This is a list of T cell receptor beta chains from one sample in a study of cytomegalovirus exposure and HLA in healthy donors. Method: immunoSEQ multiplex PCR; TCRdb's copy keeps in-frame clones and lacks some. The data contain 150,000 to 200,000 clones, roughly 80% of them singletons. Sequenced sample: PBMCs. Receptors were obtained from a male donor in good health and CMV-seronegative. Each CDR3 is given without its conserved first and last residue. The listing skips clone size in some rows; elsewhere it reads once, few, many or a size class.

clone_size | j_call | v_call | cdr3_aa
once | TRBJ2-1 | TRBV4-2 | ASSQGLAGPGPQGEQF
- | TRBJ1-1 | TRBV5-6 | ASSSPPYNTEAF
few | TRBJ2-3 | TRBV11-2 | ASSLDLYTQY
once | TRBJ1-1 | TRBV18 | ASSPELKGGATEAF
- | TRBJ2-1 | TRBV29-1 | SVPGVPYNEQF
few | TRBJ1-2 | TRBV11-2 | ASSLVGGGGYT
- | TRBJ2-1 | TRBV25-1 | ASSAWGTGANEQF
- | TRBJ2-7 | TRBV6-6 | ASSSPRTSSYEQY
- | TRBJ2-7 | TRBV5-1 | ASSLGTGRLEQY
- | TRBJ2-7 | TRBV6-5 | ASCGGRTDFLEQY
- | TRBJ2-2 | TRBV5-1 | ASSPRTSEGGELF
once | TRBJ2-3 | TRBV5-1 | ASSPDRGQRTDTQY
- | TRBJ2-1 | TRBV29-1 | SVQDYNEQF
- | TRBJ1-1 | TRBV4-1 | ASSHLGREAF
- | TRBJ1-5 | TRBV5-6 | ASSLFGDSNQPQH
- | TRBJ2-7 | TRBV18 | ASSQTEQASYEQY
once | TRBJ1-5 | TRBV6-5 | ASSYSAQGFNQPQH